Here is one TCR beta chain with its context. Its target is unknown. These data belong to a study of OX40 agonist ivuxolimab in advanced cancers. This table comes from immunoSEQ multiplex PCR, and its TCRdb copy is limited to in-frame clones, with some not included. The table has around 31,000 clones, 90% to 95% seen once; the top ten hold about 30%. Exclusion applied to patients with autoimmune disease history or systemic immunosuppression. The CDR3 is made up of 12 amino acids. Per the germline V gene, CDR1 is LNHDA and CDR2 is SQIVND (reference sequence). V lost 6 bases and J 4 bases, leaving 9 bases between the germline ends. Points from the study as a whole: The study observed clonal expansion of CD4+ and CD8+ blood T cells by week 6 at 0.1 to 3.0 mg/kg.

The material was CD4+ or CD8+ T cells sorted from blood, obtained in a trial of the OX40 agonist ivuxolimab. The V and J genes are TRBV19 and TRBJ2-5; tentatively, D is TRBD2 (6 bases). This receptor was obtained from an adult with an advanced solid tumor such as melanoma, head and neck, liver or kidney cancer. In DNA form, the CDR3 reads TGTGCCAGTAGGAGCGGGCTAGAGACCCAGTACTTC. It translates to CASRSGLETQYF.